The 8 T cell receptor beta chains reported below all come from one sample, sequenced in a study of T cell responses to AZD1222 COVID-19 vaccine. Here immunoSEQ multiplex PCR was the method, and the copy in TCRdb shows in-frame clones only, minus some. The sample yields about 94,000 clones, 90% seen once. Sequencing used peripheral blood, obtained on day 0 of AZD1222 vaccination. Receptors originate from an adult in good health.

The chain links TRBV19 to TRBJ1-3; no clear D gene. Deletions cut 7 bases from V and 0 bases from J, with 7 bases between. CDR1 is LNHDA, CDR2 SQIVND, per germline (reference sequence). The CDR3 covers 13 residues. The CDR3, as DNA: TGTGCCAGTATGAGGAACTCTGGAAACACCATATATTTT. Encoded protein: CASMRNSGNTIYF.

The CDR3 DNA sequence: TGTGCCAGCAGTGAAGTCCATACCGGGGAGCTGTTTTTT. Translated: CASSEVHTGELFF. The rearrangement uses TRBV2 and TRBJ2-2; D gene unclear. The CDR3 covers 13 residues. Trimming stripped 1 base from V and 5 bases from J, with 5 bases between. Germline V lookup: CDR1 SNHLY, CDR2 FYNNEI.

The chain employs TRBV11-1 and TRBJ1-2, with a tentative D call TRBD1 (5 bases). V was shortened by 3 bases and J by 2 bases, with 10 bases between the two germline ends. The CDR3 runs to 14 residues. The germline CDR1 and CDR2 sequences are SGHAT and FQDESV (reference sequence). The CDR3 nucleotides read TGTGCCAGCAGCTTGGGGCGGCAGAACTATGGCTACACCTTC. Encoded protein: CASSLGRQNYGYTF.

The chain links TRBV6-5 to TRBJ1-2; TRBD1 is a possible D gene (6 bases). The CDR3 totals 15 residues. Trimming pared 6 bases from V and 3 bases from J, leaving 17 bases between. Germline CDR1 is MNHEY and CDR2 is SVGAGI. CDR3 DNA: TGTGCCAGCAGAGTTACCCGGCCAGGGGACTATGGCTACACCTTC. Protein product: CASRVTRPGDYGYTF.

The rearrangement uses TRBV25-1 and TRBJ1-2, with D possibly being TRBD1 (5 bases). The CDR3 consists of 13 residues. Between the trimmed V and J ends, which lost 3 bases and 3 bases, there was a span of 8 bases. Germline V lookup: CDR1 MGHDK, CDR2 SYGVNS. This chain's CDR3 is CASSEARDYGYTF. The CDR3 region has the DNA TGTGCCAGCAGTGAGGCCAGGGACTATGGCTACACCTTC.

The V call is TRBV18, the J call TRBJ1-2, with TRBD1 matching 7 bases. The CDR3 contains 15 residues. CDR1 KGHSH and CDR2 LQKENI come from the germline V gene. J was trimmed by 7 bases and V by 6 bases; bases with no gene match: 14. The CDR3 loop reads CASSPGYLGQRGYTF. In nucleotides, the CDR3 is TGTGCCAGCTCCCCAGGGTATCTGGGACAGCGTGGCTACACCTTC.

V usage is TRBV27 and J usage is TRBJ1-2; 11 nucleotides agree with TRBD1. Trimming removed 3 bases from V and 7 bases from J; junction bases left unmatched: 1. Germline V gene data show CDR1 as MNHEY and CDR2 as SMNVEV (reference sequence). This CDR3 is 13 amino acids long. This CDR3 is CASSFGTGGGYTF. The CDR3, as DNA: TGTGCCAGCAGTTTTGGGACAGGGGGTGGCTACACCTTC.

This rearrangement joins TRBV7-2 to TRBJ2-5, with TRBD2 identical over 7 bases. The germline gives CDR1 SGHTA, CDR2 FQGNSA. V was clipped by 5 bases and J by 3 bases; unmatched bases: 3. The CDR3 extends over 13 amino acids. CDR3 region: CASSLGTKETQYF. In DNA, the CDR3 is TGTGCCAGCAGCCTCGGGACTAAAGAGACCCAGTACTTC.